Listed here are 17 T cell receptor beta chains from one sample, sequenced in a study of regulatory dendritic cells for organ transplantation (dated by TCRdb to about 2017). Preparation of the library involved the immunoSEQ multiplex PCR assay. Drawn from immuneACCESS, this table holds only the in-frame rearrangements with V and J called that TCRdb kept. Clones are partly lost; checked studies trace under half to an unresolved V gene and leave the rest unexplained. For this sample the table gives some 29,000 clones, of which around 83% were detected only once. The top ten constitute 0.1% of the sample. The sample taken for sequencing was naive CD4+ T cells from blood. The sample's cell subset or site label is to be understood as: CD45RA+ naive T cells. The receptors shown here come from a human donor in good health.

CDR3 sequence reads: CASSWRDRAHGYTF. The CDR3 DNA reads as TGCGCCAGCAGCTGGAGGGACAGGGCCCATGGCTACACCTTC. The V gene is TRBV5-1, the J gene TRBJ1-2; 9 bases are shared with TRBD1. Germline V gene sequence: CDR1 SGHRS, CDR2 YFSETQ. V dropped 3 bases and J dropped 6; count of bases not matched to a gene: 6. CDR3 size: 14 residues.

This clone was detected once. CDR3 coding DNA: TGTGCCAGCAGCGTCCAGACAGGCACAGATACGCAGTATTTT. Its protein is CASSVQTGTDTQYF. The rearrangement links TRBV9 to TRBJ2-3; weak D call: TRBD1 (5 bases). CDR1 is SGDLS and CDR2 is YYNGEE in the germline V gene. V shed 2 bases and J shed 1 base, with 8 bases lying between them. There are 14 residues in the CDR3.

The chain links TRBV5-1 to TRBJ2-6; 7 nucleotides line up with TRBD1. Germline-derived CDR1 and CDR2 are SGHRS and YFSETQ. J lost 0 bases, V lost 4 bases, and 7 bases had no gene match. The length of the CDR3 is 17 residues. This CDR3 reads CASSAGTAFSGANVLTF. In nucleotides, the CDR3 is TGCGCCAGCAGCGCCGGGACAGCTTTCTCTGGGGCCAACGTCCTGACTTTC.

V and J are TRBV10-3 and TRBJ1-1; 7 bases agree with TRBD1. The CDR3 loop spans 14 amino acids. V lost 8 bases to trimming and J lost 2 bases; unmatched junction nucleotides: 8. In germline, CDR1 is ENHRY, CDR2 SYGVKD. CDR3 nucleotides: TGTGCCATCTCGGGAACAGGGGCAAACACTGAAGCTTTCTTT. Encoded protein: CAISGTGANTEAFF.

The chain couples TRBV9 to TRBJ1-4; the match to TRBD1 covers 7 bases. Germline lookup yields CDR1 SGDLS and CDR2 YYNGEE. With 4 bases clipped from V and 6 bases from J, the junction kept 9 bases outside the gene matches. The CDR3 has 15 residues. CDR3 amino acids: CASSLGGQPDEKLFF. DNA of the CDR3: TGTGCCAGCAGCCTGGGGGGACAGCCGGATGAAAAACTGTTTTTT.

The chain uses TRBV6-6 and TRBJ2-5; 10 bases agree with TRBD2. CDR3 size: 15 residues. V shed 2 bases, J shed 1 base, and the junction held 1 base outside the gene matches. The germline V gene encodes CDR1 MNHNY and CDR2 SVGAGI (reference sequence). The DNA of the CDR3 is TGTGCCAGCAGTTACCTAGCGGGAGCCCAAGAGACCCAGTACTTC. Protein product: CASSYLAGAQETQYF.

The chain's CDR3 is CASSPGTSGGAREQYF. CDR3 DNA sequence: TGCGCCAGCAGCCCCGGGACTAGCGGGGGGGCAAGAGAGCAGTACTTC. This chain connects TRBV5-1 to TRBJ2-7, with TRBD2 matching over 16 bases. The V gene's germline CDR1 is SGHRS and CDR2 YFSETQ. Trimming at V came to 4 bases and at J to 7 bases, leaving 8 bases not matched to a gene. The CDR3 length is 16 residues.

The chain uses TRBV7-2 and TRBJ2-1, with 9 bases identical to TRBD2. With 3 bases clipped from V and 7 bases from J, the junction kept 7 bases outside the gene matches. This CDR3 region has 15 residues. Germline V CDR1 and CDR2: SGHTA, FQGNSA. The CDR3 DNA follows: TGTGCCAGCAGCTTTACGCGGGGGGGCTTGAATGAGCAGTTCTTC. Translating it yields CASSFTRGGLNEQFF. Supplemented by reference TRBV7-2 and TRBJ2-1, the full variable domain reads GAGVSQSPSNKVTEKGKDVELRCDPISGHTALYWYRQSLGQGLEFLIYFQGNSAPDKSGLPSDRFSAERTGGSVSTLTIQRTQQEDSAVYLCASSFTRGGLNEQFFGPGTRLTVL.

The table lists this clone with a count of one. This chain links TRBV6-1 with TRBJ2-6; perhaps TRBD2 as D (5 bases). Trimming took off 4 bases at V and 2 bases at J, with 6 bases between the two ends. Germline CDR1 reads MNHNS; CDR2 reads SASEGT. There are 14 residues in the CDR3. The chain's CDR3 is CASSAGAGANVLTF. Here the CDR3 DNA reads TGTGCCAGCAGTGCCGGGGCTGGGGCCAACGTCCTGACTTTC.

The chain's CDR3 is CASSLTRQGGTDTQYF. Written as DNA, the CDR3 is TGCGCCAGCAGCTTGACCCGACAGGGTGGCACAGATACGCAGTATTTT. This chain links TRBV5-1 with TRBJ2-3, with 7 bases that match TRBD1. The J segment lost 1 base and the V segment lost 1 base, leaving 6 bases of the junction unmatched. CDR3 size: 16 residues. CDR1 is SGHRS and CDR2 is YFSETQ in the germline V gene.

This chain connects TRBV5-1 to TRBJ2-3; possible D gene TRBD1, 6 bases. The length of the CDR3 is 14 residues. Trimming shortened V by 0 bases and J by 2 bases, and 7 bases separated the two germline ends. Germline lookup yields CDR1 SGHRS and CDR2 YFSETQ. CDR3 DNA sequence: TGCGCCAGCAGCTTGGGGACAGACACAGATACGCAGTATTTT. This codes for CASSLGTDTDTQYF. The entire variable domain, with the rest obtained from reference TRBV5-1 and TRBJ2-3, is as follows: KAGVTQTPRYLIKTRGQQVTLSCSPISGHRSVSWYQQTPGQGLQFLFEYFSETQRNKGNFPGRFSGRQFSNSRSEMNVSTLELGDSALYLCASSLGTDTDTQYFGPGTRLTVL.

The chain couples TRBV9 to TRBJ2-3; 9 bases match TRBD1. This CDR3 comprises 15 residues. Germline CDR1 reads SGDLS; CDR2 reads YYNGEE. V dropped 4 bases and J dropped 3; count of bases not matched to a gene: 6. CDR3 loop: CASSRTGAATDTQYF. The CDR3 DNA sequence: TGTGCCAGCAGCCGGACAGGGGCGGCAACAGATACGCAGTATTTT. Combining the CDR3 with reference TRBV9 and TRBJ2-3 gives the whole variable domain DSGVTQTPKHLITATGQRVTLRCSPRSGDLSVYWYQQSLDQGLQFLIQYYNGEERAKGNILERFSAQQFPDLHSELNLSSLELGDSALYFCASSRTGAATDTQYFGPGTRLTVL.

This rearrangement joins TRBV6-6 to TRBJ2-1; 10 positions agree with TRBD2. Unmatched junction bases numbered 8, after V lost 11 bases and J lost 4 bases. The CDR3 is made up of 14 amino acids. Germline values: CDR1 MNHNY, CDR2 SVGAGI (reference sequence). CDR3 protein: CAGAKRGGYNEQFF. The CDR3 coding sequence is TGTGCCGGGGCTAAGCGGGGGGGTTACAATGAGCAGTTCTTC.

The chain joins TRBV4-2 to TRBJ2-7, with TRBD1 identical over 8 bases. V lost 2 bases to trimming and J lost 2 bases; unmatched junction nucleotides: 5. Germline V CDR1 and CDR2: LGHNA, YNFKEQ. CDR3 size: 15 residues. Here the CDR3 reads CASSQSGTGTYEQYF. CDR3 DNA sequence: TGTGCCAGCAGCCAATCAGGGACAGGCACCTACGAGCAGTACTTC.

This clone has just one count. The chain uses TRBV9 and TRBJ2-3, with 9 nucleotides matching TRBD2. The V and J ends lost 0 bases and 0 bases, in that order; junction bases with no gene match: 2. CDR3 length: 16 residues. Germline loops: CDR1 SGDLS, CDR2 YYNGEE. The CDR3 DNA reads as TGTGCCAGCAGCGTAGGTGCGGGGGGGAGCACAGATACGCAGTATTTT. It encodes CASSVGAGGSTDTQYF.

This chain joins TRBV10-3 and TRBJ2-2; 9 bases are a match to TRBD1. CDR1 is ENHRY and CDR2 is SYGVKD in the germline V gene. V was clipped by 6 bases and J by 3 bases; unmatched bases: 2. The CDR3 spans 14 residues. The chain's CDR3 is CAIRQGADTGELFF. The CDR3 DNA reads as TGTGCCATCAGACAGGGGGCTGACACCGGGGAGCTGTTTTTT.

The chain employs TRBV11-2 and TRBJ1-3, with TRBD1 matching over 8 bases. CDR1 SGHAT and CDR2 FQNNGV come from the germline V gene. CDR3 size: 13 residues. V shed 7 bases, J shed 8 bases, and the junction held 7 bases outside the gene matches. DNA of the CDR3: TGTGCCAGCACCATTTTACAGGGGGACACCATATATTTT. Encoded protein: CASTILQGDTIYF.